A single sample gave rise to the 18 T cell receptor beta chains below, sequenced in a study of shared clonotypes between healthy human individuals. Repertoires were generated with immunoSEQ multiplex PCR, while TCRdb's copy carries only in-frame clones and drops some. This table holds about 1.1 million clones, about four fifths found once. Sequenced input: memory CD4+ T cells from PBMCs. The subset here: CD45RA-negative fraction. These receptors were taken from a man in his late teens or twenties in good health. Some clones in this sample may be carry-over from other donors' samples.

The gene calls are TRBV7-7 and TRBJ2-1; D is possibly TRBD2 (5 bases). The length of the CDR3 is 13 residues. Germline loops: CDR1 SSHAT, CDR2 FNYEAQ (reference sequence). V was clipped by 5 bases and J by 12 bases, with 17 bases between them. This CDR3 reads CASSPLRGEGQFF. CDR3 DNA sequence: TGTGCCAGCAGCCCGTTACGGGGAGAGGGGCAGTTCTTC.

This rearrangement joins TRBV7-2 to TRBJ2-1; 12 positions match TRBD2. Germline lookup yields CDR1 SGHTA and CDR2 FQGNSA. The CDR3 totals 18 residues. V shed 5 bases, J shed 7 bases, and the junction held 15 bases outside the gene matches. The CDR3 DNA reads TGTGCCAGCAGCCTCTACCACGGGGCTAGCGGGAGGGCTAATGAGCAGTTCTTC. As protein: CASSLYHGASGRANEQFF.

The chain couples TRBV9 to TRBJ1-1; unclear D gene. CDR1 is SGDLS and CDR2 is YYNGEE in the germline V gene. CDR3 size: 14 residues. V dropped 6 bases and J dropped 3 bases, with 15 bases sitting between them. The CDR3 nucleotides read TGTGCCAGCAAAGAATCCCCGCACGACACTGAAGCTTTCTTT. This sequence encodes CASKESPHDTEAFF.

In this sample, this clone turned up a few times. The chain carries TRBV6-5 and TRBJ1-2; D is uncertain. The V end was cut by 8 bases, the J end by 2 bases, with 15 bases between. The CDR3 spans 14 residues. The germline CDR1 and CDR2 sequences are MNHEY and SVGAGI. The CDR3 DNA sequence: TGTGCCAGCTGGGTGGCGGGCGTCAACTATGGCTACACCTTC. Protein: CASWVAGVNYGYTF.

The rearrangement links TRBV19 to TRBJ2-7, with 8 bases fitting TRBD2. Germline V gene lookup returns CDR1 LNHDA and CDR2 SQIVND (reference sequence). The trim removed 3 bases at V and 2 bases at J, leaving 6 bases unmatched. This CDR3 comprises 15 residues. CDR3 sequence reads: CASSILLAGTYEQYF. In nucleotides, the CDR3 is TGTGCCAGTAGTATTCTCCTAGCGGGTACCTACGAGCAGTACTTC.

This rearrangement joins TRBV13 to TRBJ2-3; 8 bases are shared with TRBD2. The CDR3 has 15 amino acids. The V and J ends lost 3 bases and 1 base, in that order; junction bases with no gene match: 3. Germline V gives CDR1 PRHDT, CDR2 FYEKMQ (reference sequence). The CDR3 DNA is TGTGCCAGCAGCTTCACGACTAGCGGCACAGATACGCAGTATTTT. Its protein is CASSFTTSGTDTQYF.

V is TRBV28 and J is TRBJ1-5; 7 bases map to TRBD1. Germline CDR1 and CDR2: MDHEN and SYDVKM. CDR3 size: 15 residues. V shed 5 bases and J 7 bases; nucleotides not matched to a gene: 11. The DNA for the CDR3 is TGTGCCAGCAGTCCTTATGTTAGGGGGCGCCAGCCCCAGCATTTT. Translation gives CASSPYVRGRQPQHF.

The chain employs TRBV4-1 and TRBJ1-1; no firm D call. This CDR3 region has 16 residues. The V gene lost 0 bases and the J gene lost 0 bases, with 11 bases spanning the gap. Germline V gene lookup returns CDR1 MGHRA and CDR2 YSYEKL. For the CDR3, the DNA is TGCGCCAGCAGCCAAGATGATGCGACTTTGAACACTGAAGCTTTCTTT. Residues: CASSQDDATLNTEAFF.

This chain uses TRBV18 with TRBJ2-1, with a tentative D call TRBD2 (5 bases). The CDR3 spans 18 residues. V dropped 0 bases and J dropped 7 bases, with 22 bases sitting between them. Germline V gene sequence: CDR1 KGHSH, CDR2 LQKENI. The CDR3 bases are TGTGCCAGCTCACCACCCACGGGGATAGTACGACTCGGAAATGAGCAGTTCTTC. Translation: CASSPPTGIVRLGNEQFF.

J is TRBJ1-5 and V is TRBV6-5, with D unclear. The germline CDR1 and CDR2 sequences are MNHEY and SVGAGI. V was clipped by 5 bases and J by 2 bases, with 7 bases between them. CDR3 length equals 13 residues. CDR3 nucleotides: TGTGCCAGCAGTAACGGACGCAATCAGCCCCAGCATTTT. Protein product: CASSNGRNQPQHF.

This rearrangement joins TRBV10-3 to TRBJ2-3, with D possibly matching TRBD1 (5 bases). Germline V gives CDR1 ENHRY, CDR2 SYGVKD. This CDR3 contains 17 residues. V dropped 0 bases and J dropped 2 bases, with 15 bases sitting between them. The CDR3 DNA sequence: TGTGCCATCAGTGAGTCGGATTCGGGCAGGGTCACAGATACGCAGTATTTT. Translated: CAISESDSGRVTDTQYF.

V is TRBV28 and J is TRBJ1-1; 7 bases are shared with TRBD1. J was trimmed by 1 base and V by 8 bases; bases with no gene match: 7. The V gene's germline CDR1 is MDHEN and CDR2 SYDVKM. The CDR3 is 14 amino acids. The CDR3 region is CASGSPGGNTEAFF. CDR3 coding DNA: TGTGCCAGCGGATCCCCAGGGGGGAACACTGAAGCTTTCTTT.

This chain connects TRBV29-1 to TRBJ2-1; no firm D call. Per germline, CDR1 SQVTM and CDR2 ANQGSEA. The V gene lost 7 bases and the J gene lost 6 bases, with 7 bases spanning the gap. This CDR3 comprises 10 residues. CDR3 region: CSGDSNEQFF. As DNA, the CDR3 is TGCAGCGGGGATAGCAATGAGCAGTTCTTC.

The chain combines TRBV27 with TRBJ1-2; tentative D call: TRBD1 (5 bases). The CDR3 runs to 17 residues. V lost 4 bases to trimming and J lost 4 bases, with 22 bases between them. The germline V gene encodes CDR1 MNHEY and CDR2 SMNVEV (reference sequence). The CDR3 protein is CASSSLGAGSGGYGYTF. The CDR3 DNA reads TGTGCCAGCAGTTCGCTTGGGGCAGGGTCGGGTGGCTATGGCTACACCTTC.

The chain is built from TRBV6-4 and TRBJ1-4; D remains ambiguous. Looked up from germline, CDR1 is MRHNA and CDR2 is SNTAGT. Trimming shortened V by 5 bases and J by 8 bases, and 18 bases separated the two germline ends. This CDR3 comprises 15 residues. DNA of the CDR3: TGTGCCAGCAGTAGGAAACAGACCGGTTGGGAAAAACTGTTTTTT. Protein product: CASSRKQTGWEKLFF.

This chain links TRBV5-1 with TRBJ2-7, with D perhaps given as TRBD1 or TRBD2 (5 bases each). Germline lookup yields CDR1 SGHRS and CDR2 YFSETQ. The V end lost 4 bases, the J end lost 6 bases, and 23 bases lay between the germline ends. There are 16 residues in the CDR3. This CDR3 reads CASSPGGGHPGTEQYF. CDR3 in DNA: TGCGCCAGCAGCCCTGGTGGCGGCCACCCAGGGACCGAGCAGTACTTC.

The chain carries TRBV27 and TRBJ2-6, with D perhaps TRBD2 (6 bases). The CDR3 is 17 residues long. From germline, CDR1 is MNHEY and CDR2 SMNVEV (reference sequence). V lost 6 bases, J lost 0 bases, and 15 bases lay in between. The CDR3 DNA reads as TGTGCCAGCAGCGGCGGGACCCCTGGCTCTGGGGCCAACGTCCTGACTTTC. Translated: CASSGGTPGSGANVLTF.

V and J are TRBV6-6 and TRBJ1-1; 8 bases fit TRBD1. The CDR3 loop spans 15 amino acids. V shed 4 bases, J shed 4 bases, and the junction held 8 bases outside the gene matches. Germline-derived CDR1 and CDR2 are MNHNY and SVGAGI (reference sequence). The CDR3 reads CASSSTGQGGTEAFF. The DNA of the CDR3 is TGTGCCAGCAGTTCAACCGGACAGGGCGGCACTGAAGCTTTCTTT.